This T cell receptor (beta chain) derives from a study of neurological immune-mediated disorders. TCRdb ran MiXCR on the 5' RACE reads and lists one entry per CDR3 protein. The table has tens of thousands of distinct CDR3 sequences, 5% to 6% seen once. The sample's time point: longitudinal time-point 2. Germline V gene lookup returns CDR1 MNHNS and CDR2 SASEGT. The CDR3 has 12 amino acids. Between the trimmed V and J ends, which lost 10 bases and 2 bases, there was a span of 11 bases. Source material: PBMCs. The genes are TRBV6-1 and TRBJ1-1; possible D gene TRBD1, 5 bases. This sequence originates from a woman aged 60-70 years with multiple sclerosis. This chain's CDR3 is CATAGGNTEAFF. The CDR3 nucleotides read TGTGCCACGGCGGGGGGAAACACTGAAGCTTTCTTT.